This TCR beta chain was recorded in a study of blood T cells in healthy people across ages. Turning to the study itself: Template switching retrieved approximately one barcoded beta molecule for each two T cells. Study results and limitations: In older individuals, TCR beta diversity per million T cells was lower, falling roughly linearly with age.

Comments on this clonotype: Its antigen is unidentified.

The CDR3 has 16 residues. Germline trimming cut 5 bases from V and 6 bases from J; bases unmatched to any gene: 10. Sample-barcoded 5' priming and a J-beta primer mix drove a second PCR of roughly 7 to 11 cycles. TCRdb redid the calling of the 5' RACE reads with MiXCR, one entry per CDR3 protein. Here the sample spans 600,000 to 650,000 distinct CDR3 sequences, about 53% being singletons. The sample, about 9.2 milliliters of peripheral blood, was drawn from each donor. The amount of total RNA extracted per sample was at least 5.5 micrograms. Sequenced input: blood. The V and J genes are TRBV12-3 or TRBV12-4 and TRBJ2-3, with 11 bases fitting TRBD2. This receptor was taken from a man between 60 and 75 years old in good health. The CDR3 protein is CASSKNSGGASDTQYF. As DNA, the CDR3 is TGTGCCAGCAGTAAAAATAGCGGGGGGGCCTCGGATACGCAGTATTTT.